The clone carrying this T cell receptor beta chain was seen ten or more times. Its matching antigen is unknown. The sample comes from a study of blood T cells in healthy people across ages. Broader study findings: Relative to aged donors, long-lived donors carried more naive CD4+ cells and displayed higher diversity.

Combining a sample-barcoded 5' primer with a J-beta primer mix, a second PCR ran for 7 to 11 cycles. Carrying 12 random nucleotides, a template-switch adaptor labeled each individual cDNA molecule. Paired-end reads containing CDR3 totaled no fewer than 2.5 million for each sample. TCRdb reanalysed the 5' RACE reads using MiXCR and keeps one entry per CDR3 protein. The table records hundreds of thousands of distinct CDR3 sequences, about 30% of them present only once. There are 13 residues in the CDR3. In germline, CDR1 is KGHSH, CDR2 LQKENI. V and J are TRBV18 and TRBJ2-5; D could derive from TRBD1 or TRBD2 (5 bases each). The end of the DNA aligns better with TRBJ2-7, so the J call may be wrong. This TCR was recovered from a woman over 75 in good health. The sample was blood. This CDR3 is CASSPPRGVEQYF. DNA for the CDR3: TGTGCCAGCTCACCACCAAGAGGGGTCGAGCAGTACTTC.